This T cell receptor (beta chain) originates from a study of OX40 agonist ivuxolimab in advanced cancers. For the wider study: The costimulatory receptor OX40 (CD134) was targeted by ivuxolimab, a fully human IgG2 agonistic monoclonal antibody. Intravenous ivuxolimab was administered to patients every 2 weeks at six dose levels: 0.01, 0.1, 0.3, 1.5, 3 and 10 mg/kg. Of the approximately 50 patients in dose escalation, around 20 had hepatocellular carcinoma, around 15 had melanoma, 9 had renal cell carcinoma and 9 had head and neck cancer. The dose-escalation cohort was 82.7% male with a mean age of about 65 years, ranging from roughly 23 to 90. Partial responses occurred in three dose-escalation patients: two with cutaneous melanoma and one with hepatocellular carcinoma. Prior anti-PD-1, anti-PD-L1 or anti-CTLA-4 therapy was permitted, and checkpoint inhibitors had been received by 30% to 40% of dose-escalation patients. The purpose of peripheral TCRbeta sequencing was to test whether ivuxolimab changed TCR sequence diversity and led to clonal T-cell expansion. The paper covers the monotherapy dose-escalation part of the phase I ivuxolimab trial, which included N ≈ 57 patients. Paper-wide results and their limitations: Antigen specificity was not determined for the clonally expanded peripheral T cells. Low levels of normalized T-cell clonal expansion were also seen in some patients who did not respond. After ivuxolimab, CD8+ T cells had more expanded clones than CD4+ T cells on average. Partial responders in the 0.1-3.0 mg/kg groups had among the lowest normalized peripheral clonal expansion, especially among CD8+ T cells. Clonal expansion of both CD4+ and CD8+ blood T cells was observed from baseline to week 6 at doses 0.1 to 3.0 mg/kg.

CDR3 length: 14 amino acids, cysteine to phenylalanine. Only the CDR3 part of the read is kept: 42 bases, read in frame from the first base. Ends trimmed: V by 0 bases, J by 11 bases; bases unmatched to a gene: 5. CDR1 and CDR2 are read off the germline V gene (reference sequence) as SGHNT and YYREEE. The trial excluded patients who had a history of autoimmune disease or who were on systemic immunosuppression. In every dose cohort, peripheral blood was drawn for TCR sequencing at baseline, cycle 4 day 1, and cycle 7 day 1. The samples were taken from a phase I, first-in-human, multicenter, open-label dose-escalation trial of ivuxolimab. Adults with locally advanced or metastatic melanoma, renal cell, hepatocellular, or head and neck squamous cell carcinoma were enrolled in the trial. Before TCR sequencing, CD4+ and CD8+ T cells were separately sorted from peripheral blood. Note on this clone: This clone's antigen is unknown. No base quality information exists; no much larger clone differs at one position.

Genomic DNA was isolated from the sorted cells so that the TCRbeta CDR3 region could be sequenced. TCRbeta CDR3 regions were sequenced using the immunoSEQ Assay. Held by TCRdb, this immuneACCESS table contains in-frame sequences only and omits some clones. Under half of the omission traces to an unresolved V gene where checked; the cause of the rest is unknown. Across this sample there are some 41,000 clones, with just under 90% seen only once. The top ten hold around 6.2% of the sample. The receptor comes from an adult with an advanced solid tumor such as melanoma, head and neck, liver or kidney cancer. Sequenced material: CD4+ or CD8+ T cells sorted from blood, taken in a trial of the OX40 agonist ivuxolimab. The chain is assembled from TRBV5-4 and TRBJ1-1, and TRBD1 aligns with 12 junction nucleotides. The DNA is TGTGCCAGCAGCTTGGCTGGGACAGGGGGCAGCGCTTTCTTT. Translated, it gives CASSLAGTGGSAFF.